The 18 T cell receptor beta chains presented below share a single source sample, sequenced in a study of T-cell memory formation after mild COVID-19. TCRdb fed the 5' RACE reads into MiXCR, producing one record per CDR3 protein. Of about 250,000 distinct CDR3 sequences in the sample, over 15% were seen once. The source material was PBMCs or a T cell subset sorted from them (not recorded which). The receptors derive from an adult woman who had mild COVID-19 (a few samples of this study predate the infection). Cell type and time point are not known.

The V gene is TRBV3-1, the J gene TRBJ2-3, with D possibly TRBD1 on 7 matching bases. The CDR3 covers 16 residues. Trimming stripped 4 bases from V and 5 bases from J, with 19 bases between. Germline lookup yields CDR1 LGHDT and CDR2 YNNKEL (reference sequence). The CDR3 DNA is TGTGCCAGCAGCCTCAACGCAGGGGGGAACAGAGATACGCAGTATTTT. Translation gives CASSLNAGGNRDTQYF.

The V and J genes are TRBV18 and TRBJ1-1; D gene uncertain. Germline CDR1 reads KGHSH; CDR2 reads LQKENI. The V end lost 3 bases, the J end lost 2 bases, and 10 bases lay between the germline ends. The length of the CDR3 is 14 residues. The CDR3 DNA reads TGTGCCAGCTCACCTGAACACATCAACACTGAAGCTTTCTTT. Its translation: CASSPEHINTEAFF.

The genes are TRBV21-1 and TRBJ1-2. TRBV21-1 represents a pseudogene. This CDR3 spans 17 amino acids. The CDR3 DNA sequence: TGTGCCAGCAGCCCTTCGATGAGGAGTCCAAATAACTATGGCTACACCTTC. This codes for CASSPSMRSPNNYGYTF.

The chain is built from TRBV14 and TRBJ2-7; weak D call: TRBD1 (6 bases). Trimming took off 4 bases at V and 5 bases at J, with 18 bases between the two ends. The length of the CDR3 is 15 residues. Germline loops: CDR1 SGHDN, CDR2 FVKESK. CDR3 in DNA: TGTGCCAGCAGCCCCACGGACAGCTTTGGGCACGAGCAGTACTTC. It translates to CASSPTDSFGHEQYF. Combining the CDR3 with reference TRBV14 and TRBJ2-7 gives the whole variable domain EAGVTQFPSHSVIEKGQTVTLRCDPISGHDNLYWYRRVMGKEIKFLLHFVKESKQDESGMPNNRFLAERTGGTYSTLKVQPAELEDSGVYFCASSPTDSFGHEQYFGPGTRLTVT.

This clonotype was picked up many times. The V and J genes are TRBV2 and TRBJ2-1, with D unclear. V lost 1 base, J lost 14 bases, and 12 bases lay in between. Germline V CDR1 and CDR2: SNHLY, FYNNEI. This CDR3 region has 12 residues. The chain's CDR3 is CASSEDWEREFF. Written as DNA, the CDR3 is TGTGCCAGCAGTGAAGACTGGGAAAGAGAGTTCTTC.

This chain links TRBV20-1 with TRBJ2-7, with 9 positions matching TRBD2. The germline V gene encodes CDR1 DFQATT and CDR2 SNEGSKA (reference sequence). The CDR3 loop spans 15 amino acids. The ends lost 6 bases at V and 7 bases at J; junction bases unmatched: 16. CDR3 coding DNA: TGCAGTGCCATCACCAGGCTAGCGGGAACTGGGGAGCAGTACTTC. Translation gives CSAITRLAGTGEQYF.

This clonotype came up a few times. The gene calls are TRBV10-3 and TRBJ2-7; D gene uncertain. Germline V gene lookup returns CDR1 ENHRY and CDR2 SYGVKD. With 7 bases removed from V and 0 bases from J, the gap between germline ends came to 7 bases. CDR3 length: 12 amino acids. In DNA, the CDR3 is TGTGCCATCAATGACAACTCCTACGAGCAGTACTTC. This codes for CAINDNSYEQYF.

This clonotype has more than one count but fewer than ten. The chain carries TRBV10-3 and TRBJ2-1; no clear D gene. This CDR3 contains 14 residues. The V gene's germline CDR1 is ENHRY and CDR2 SYGVKD. V was cut by 0 bases and J by 0 bases, with 3 bases left in between. This chain's CDR3 is CAISESGSYNEQFF. CDR3 coding DNA: TGTGCCATCAGTGAGTCAGGCTCCTACAATGAGCAGTTCTTC.

This clonotype was seen only a few times. The V and J genes are TRBV7-6 and TRBJ2-4; possibly TRBD2 for D (7 bases). Germline CDR1 is SGHVS and CDR2 is FNYEAQ. The V end was cut by 0 bases, the J end by 3 bases, with 12 bases between. The CDR3 extends over 16 amino acids. The chain's CDR3 is CASSLAAGADKNIQYF. The CDR3 nucleotides read TGTGCCAGCAGCTTAGCTGCGGGGGCTGACAAAAACATTCAGTACTTC.

This clonotype was observed a few times. This sequence joins TRBV6-5 and TRBJ1-1; D remains unclear. V was shortened by 0 bases and J by 2 bases, with 13 bases between the two germline ends. The CDR3 is 16 amino acids. CDR1 is MNHEY and CDR2 is SVGAGI in the germline V gene. For the CDR3, the DNA is TGTGCCAGCAGTTACTCGAACAAGTATCTTAACACTGAAGCTTTCTTT. It specifies CASSYSNKYLNTEAFF.

This chain uses TRBV10-3 with TRBJ1-1, with D tentatively TRBD1 (5 bases). The CDR3 length is 20 residues. Germline V gene sequence: CDR1 ENHRY, CDR2 SYGVKD. V was pared by 2 bases and J by 0 bases, with 25 bases between. The chain's CDR3 is CAISETPLSTGTGMNTEAFF. CDR3 DNA: TGTGCCATCAGTGAGACCCCCCTCTCTACAGGAACAGGTATGAACACTGAAGCTTTCTTT.

In its sample, this clonotype was seen a few times. This rearrangement joins TRBV5-1 to TRBJ1-1, with a weak D call TRBD1 (5 bases). V was pared by 7 bases and J by 0 bases, with 16 bases between. Germline CDR1 reads SGHRS; CDR2 reads YFSETQ. CDR3 length: 15 amino acids. For the CDR3, the DNA is TGCGCCAGCGGTTTAGGGGACTACGTGAACACTGAAGCTTTCTTT. As protein: CASGLGDYVNTEAFF. The full variable domain, rest sourced from reference TRBV5-1 and TRBJ1-1, is KAGVTQTPRYLIKTRGQQVTLSCSPISGHRSVSWYQQTPGQGLQFLFEYFSETQRNKGNFPGRFSGRQFSNSRSEMNVSTLELGDSALYLCASGLGDYVNTEAFFGQGTRLTVV.

V usage is TRBV7-3 and J usage is TRBJ1-1; D not certain. There are 15 residues in the CDR3. In germline, CDR1 is SGHTA, CDR2 FQGTGA. V dropped 8 bases and J dropped 4 bases, with 20 bases sitting between them. CDR3 in amino acids: CASADTGEVGTEAFF. The CDR3 coding sequence is TGTGCCAGCGCTGACACCGGCGAAGTGGGCACTGAAGCTTTCTTT.

V gene TRBV20-1 combines with J gene TRBJ2-1; 9 bases are shared with TRBD2. Germline assignment: CDR1 DFQATT and CDR2 SNEGSKA (reference sequence). V gave up 7 bases and J gave up 6 bases; unmatched junction bases: 10. CDR3 length equals 14 residues. For the CDR3, the DNA is TGCAGTGTTGCGAGCGGGAGGTCTAGCAATGAGCAGTTCTTC. Its protein is CSVASGRSSNEQFF.

The chain is built from TRBV6-6 and TRBJ2-7; 7 bases match TRBD1. The CDR3 loop spans 17 amino acids. Trimming cost V 2 bases and J 4 bases; bases outside gene matches: 14. Germline CDR1 reads MNHNY; CDR2 reads SVGAGI (reference sequence). In nucleotides, the CDR3 is TGTGCCAGCAGTTACACTCGAACCGGGACAGCTGGATACGAGCAGTACTTC. Protein sequence: CASSYTRTGTAGYEQYF.

The V gene is TRBV6-6, the J gene TRBJ1-5, with 10 bases that match TRBD1. Germline V gene data show CDR1 as MNHNY and CDR2 as SVGAGI (reference sequence). The CDR3 runs to 15 residues. V shed 7 bases and J 7 bases; nucleotides not matched to a gene: 10. This CDR3 reads CASTRHGTGDQPQHF. The CDR3 region has the DNA TGTGCCAGCACCCGACATGGGACAGGGGACCAGCCCCAGCATTTT.

This clonotype was found a few times. This chain connects TRBV20-1 to TRBJ1-2, with D possibly matching TRBD1 (6 bases). Trimming removed 5 bases from V and 0 bases from J, with 16 bases in between. This CDR3 contains 15 residues. CDR1 is DFQATT, CDR2 SNEGSKA, per germline (reference sequence). CDR3 loop: CSAPLRGTANYGYTF. DNA of the CDR3: TGCAGTGCTCCGCTAAGGGGGACGGCTAACTATGGCTACACCTTC.

This clonotype was recorded a few times. The V call is TRBV7-8, the J call TRBJ2-7, with a possible D match to TRBD1 (6 bases). Trimming took 3 bases from V and 7 from J, leaving 13 bases between them. Germline lookup yields CDR1 SGHVS and CDR2 FQNEAQ. The CDR3 extends over 13 amino acids. CDR3 sequence (DNA): TGTGCCAGCAGCTTGGACAGACTCCGGGAGCAGTACTTC. Its protein is CASSLDRLREQYF.